A selection of T cell receptor beta chains follows, all from one sample in a study of blood T cell repertoires in COVID-19. Sequenced by immunoSEQ multiplex PCR; TCRdb stores in-frame clones only, minus some. The sample lists about 140,000 clones; 84% were seen once. Sequenced: peripheral blood. These receptors all come from a man younger than 40 with COVID-19, enrolled during active disease. The CDR3 runs from the conserved cysteine through the conserved F or W. D genes are given only for firm matches. Clone sizes are given selectively: once, few, many, or a class where the clone is expanded.

v_gene	d_gene	j_gene	abundance	CDR3aa	CDR3nt
TRBV27	-	TRBJ2-1	few	CASIADSRTYNEQFF	TGTGCCAGCATTGCCGACTCGCGAACTTACAATGAGCAGTTCTTC
TRBV5-6	TRBD1	TRBJ1-2	-	CASTSGQERYGYTF	TGTGCCAGCACCTCCGGACAGGAGAGGTATGGCTACACCTTC
TRBV5-5	TRBD1	TRBJ1-3	few	CASSLGDRGHGNTIYF	TGTGCCAGCAGCTTGGGCGACAGGGGCCATGGAAACACCATATATTTT
TRBV2	TRBD1	TRBJ1-1	-	CASSELGDRAVF	TGTGCCAGCAGTGAATTGGGGGACAGGGCTGTCTTT
TRBV28	-	TRBJ2-4	-	CASGGAAKNIQYF	TGTGCCAGCGGCGGGGCTGCCAAAAACATTCAGTACTTC
TRBV6-2/TRBV6-3	TRBD1	TRBJ2-5	-	CASSLGQGALETQYF	TGTGCCAGCAGCCTAGGACAGGGGGCGCTGGAGACCCAGTACTTC
TRBV28	-	TRBJ1-1	-	CAISTPTGPNTEAFF	TGTGCCATCTCAACCCCGACAGGCCCGAACACTGAAGCTTTCTTT
TRBV7-8	-	TRBJ2-3	-	CASSLTRDNFLLDTQYF	TGTGCCAGCAGCTTAACCCGGGACAATTTTCTACTCGATACGCAGTATTTT
TRBV28	TRBD1	TRBJ1-5	-	CASSPTGGARPQHF	TGTGCCAGCAGCCCTACAGGGGGCGCGCGGCCCCAGCATTTT
TRBV28	-	TRBJ1-6	few	CASSLGGKGNSPLHF	TGTGCCAGCAGTTTGGGGGGGAAAGGTAATTCACCCCTCCACTTT
TRBV9	-	TRBJ2-6	once	CASSVGGSGANVLTF	TGTGCCAGCAGCGTAGGCGGCTCTGGGGCCAACGTCCTGACTTTC
TRBV27	-	TRBJ2-5	-	CASSRPESRETQYF	TGTGCCAGCAGTCGCCCGGAGTCTCGAGAGACCCAGTACTTC
TRBV15	TRBD1	TRBJ2-3	-	CATSIGTETRGTDTQYF	TGTGCCACCAGCATAGGGACAGAGACGAGGGGCACAGATACGCAGTATTTT
TRBV19	TRBD1	TRBJ1-5	-	CASSGDRDQPQHF	TGTGCCAGTAGCGGAGACAGGGATCAGCCCCAGCATTTT
TRBV9	-	TRBJ2-1	-	CASSGGPPNNEQFF	TGTGCCAGCAGCGGTGGGCCACCCAACAATGAGCAGTTCTTC
TRBV19	TRBD2	TRBJ2-1	-	CASSDRLAGYNEQFF	TGTGCCAGTAGTGACCGACTAGCGGGATACAATGAGCAGTTCTTC
TRBV15	-	TRBJ2-3	-	CATSRDVLRDTQYF	TGTGCCACCAGCAGAGATGTCCTGAGAGATACGCAGTATTTT
TRBV3-1/TRBV3-2	-	TRBJ1-3	-	CASSRGAPNSGNTIYF	TGTGCCAGCAGCCGCGGGGCTCCAAACTCTGGAAACACCATATATTTT
TRBV11-2	-	TRBJ2-2	-	CASSFRGMNTGELFF	TGTGCCAGCAGCTTCCGCGGGATGAACACCGGGGAGCTGTTTTTT
TRBV18	TRBD1	TRBJ2-7	once	CASSPPGQGPREQYF	TGTGCCAGCTCACCTCCGGGACAGGGTCCTCGCGAGCAGTACTTC
TRBV14	-	TRBJ2-1	-	CASSQDLLGHNEQFF	TGTGCCAGCAGCCAAGATCTTCTAGGCCACAATGAGCAGTTCTTC
TRBV5-1	TRBD2	TRBJ2-1	-	CASSLAGTSAYNEQFF	TGCGCCAGCAGCTTGGCCGGGACTAGCGCCTACAATGAGCAGTTCTTC
TRBV27	TRBD1	TRBJ2-3	-	CASSSGTGPTDTQYF	TGTGCCAGCAGTTCCGGGACAGGCCCCACAGATACGCAGTATTTT
TRBV5-6	TRBD1	TRBJ2-3	-	CASSSYRDRSTDTQYF	TGTGCCAGCAGCTCTTACCGGGACAGGAGCACAGATACGCAGTATTTT
TRBV12-3/TRBV12-4	-	TRBJ1-2	-	CAYGGANYGYTF	TGTGCCTATGGGGGGGCTAACTATGGCTACACCTTC